The 13 T cell receptor beta chains below all came from one sample that was sequenced in a study of cytomegalovirus exposure and HLA in healthy donors. Vbeta (60) and Jbeta (13) primers were used in the PCR. This table comes from immunoSEQ multiplex PCR, and its TCRdb copy is limited to in-frame clones, with some not included. The repertoire holds roughly 120,000 clones, with 80% as singletons. The sequenced sample consisted of PBMCs. Receptor source: a male donor in good health and CMV-seronegative.

The CDR3 loop reads CASSRTRNEQYF. Here the CDR3 DNA reads TGTGCCAGCAGCCGCACGAGGAACGAGCAGTACTTC. The chain carries TRBV4-2 and TRBJ2-7; D unresolved. Trimming pared 4 bases from V and 5 bases from J, leaving 9 bases between. This CDR3 has 12 amino acids. Looked up from germline, CDR1 is LGHNA and CDR2 is YNFKEQ.

This clone was seen more than once but under ten times. V gene TRBV6-5 combines with J gene TRBJ1-3; 7 bases fit TRBD1. Germline CDR1 and CDR2: MNHEY and SVGAGI. V shed 2 bases and J 3 bases; nucleotides not matched to a gene: 1. This CDR3 is 14 amino acids long. CDR3 sequence (DNA): TGTGCCAGCAGTTACCGGGACAGTGGAAACACCATATATTTT. This translates into CASSYRDSGNTIYF.

The chain employs TRBV29-1 and TRBJ2-2; TRBD2 aligns across 13 bases. Germline CDR1 SQVTM, CDR2 ANQGSEA. This CDR3 is built from 18 residues. The V and J ends lost 7 bases and 0 bases, in that order; junction bases with no gene match: 11. CDR3 in amino acids: CSAVGLAGDIPNTGELFF. In DNA, the CDR3 is TGCAGCGCCGTAGGACTAGCGGGAGACATCCCGAACACCGGGGAGCTGTTTTTT.

The chain carries TRBV7-6 and TRBJ2-5, with 7 bases lining up with TRBD1. V gave up 5 bases and J gave up 3 bases; unmatched junction bases: 6. This CDR3 has 14 amino acids. Per the germline V gene, CDR1 is SGHVS and CDR2 is FNYEAQ. The CDR3 DNA is TGTGCCAGCAGCCAGAGAGGGACAGAAGAGACCCAGTACTTC. Translation gives CASSQRGTEETQYF. Full variable domain (outside the CDR3, taken from reference TRBV7-6 and TRBJ2-5): GAGVSQSPRYKVTKRGQDVALRCDPISGHVSLYWYRQALGQGPEFLTYFNYEAQQDKSGLPNDRFSAERPEGSISTLTIQRTEQRDSAMYRCASSQRGTEETQYFGPGTRLLVL.

The genes are TRBV30 and TRBJ1-1; possible D gene TRBD1, 5 bases. Germline assignment: CDR1 GTSNPN and CDR2 SVGIG (reference sequence). Trimming took 1 base from V and 0 from J, leaving 24 bases between them. The CDR3 extends over 19 amino acids. CDR3 sequence reads: CAWSAAGFFNRRVNTEAFF. The DNA for the CDR3 is TGTGCCTGGAGTGCGGCAGGGTTTTTCAACAGACGCGTGAACACTGAAGCTTTCTTT.

V and J are TRBV10-3 and TRBJ2-7, with 7 nucleotides matching TRBD1. CDR3 length equals 13 residues. CDR1 is ENHRY and CDR2 is SYGVKD in the germline V gene. V lost 7 bases to trimming and J lost 4 bases; unmatched junction nucleotides: 7. CDR3 sequence reads: CAITAGGRYEQYF. The CDR3 region has the DNA TGTGCCATCACTGCAGGGGGTCGGTACGAGCAGTACTTC.

The chain combines TRBV6-5 with TRBJ2-1; 7 nucleotides align to TRBD1. This CDR3 comprises 15 residues. Trimming cost V 6 bases and J 5 bases; bases outside gene matches: 10. Germline V gene data show CDR1 as MNHEY and CDR2 as SVGAGI. The CDR3 coding sequence is TGTGCCAGCAGCTCGGCCGGGACAGAAAACAATGAGCAGTTCTTC. Amino acids: CASSSAGTENNEQFF.

The chain carries TRBV2 and TRBJ1-1, with a possible D match to TRBD1 (5 bases). The V and J ends lost 6 bases and 1 base respectively, with 9 bases between them. The germline V gene encodes CDR1 SNHLY and CDR2 FYNNEI. This CDR3 contains 13 residues. The CDR3 loop is CASRATENTEAFF. The CDR3 DNA reads TGTGCCAGCAGGGCGACAGAGAACACTGAAGCTTTCTTT.

This chain joins TRBV4-3 and TRBJ2-3; tentatively, D is TRBD2 (7 bases). Germline-derived CDR1 and CDR2 are LGHNA and YSLEER. The CDR3 length is 16 residues. The ends were cut back, 4 bases at V and 5 bases at J, with 19 bases in the middle. The DNA of the CDR3 is TGCGCCAGCAGCCCTCTCATGGGGGGGCTTGGAGATACGCAGTATTTT. Protein: CASSPLMGGLGDTQYF.

This clone was recorded a few times. The gene calls are TRBV19 and TRBJ2-7; D gene unclear. The CDR3 loop spans 14 amino acids. V gave up 10 bases and J gave up 2 bases, with 18 bases separating them. Germline V CDR1 and CDR2: LNHDA, SQIVND (reference sequence). For the CDR3, the DNA is TGTGCCACCTCAAAAAGCCAGCGAGCCTACGAGCAGTACTTC. Its protein is CATSKSQRAYEQYF.

In regard to this clone: Compared with germline, one end of the junction differs, possibly owing to a read error. V and J are TRBV6-4 and TRBJ2-6; D is perhaps TRBD1 (5 bases). This CDR3 spans 16 amino acids. Germline CDR1 reads MRHNA; CDR2 reads SNTAGT. For the CDR3, the DNA is TGTGCCAGCAGTTTGACAGTGTCGGCTGGGGCCAACGGCCTGACTTTC. Translation gives CASSLTVSAGANGLTF.

This clone was seen only a few times. The chain employs TRBV30 and TRBJ1-6; no firm D call. V dropped 8 bases and J dropped 0 bases, with 8 bases sitting between them. The CDR3 has 13 residues. Germline V gene data show CDR1 as GTSNPN and CDR2 as SVGIG (reference sequence). The CDR3: CASTLSYNSPLHF. The CDR3 DNA sequence: TGTGCCAGTACTCTCTCCTATAATTCACCCCTCCACTTT.

The chain uses TRBV27 and TRBJ2-7, with 8 positions matching TRBD2. The CDR3 sequence is 16 residues long. The V gene's germline CDR1 is MNHEY and CDR2 SMNVEV (reference sequence). J was trimmed by 0 bases and V by 2 bases; bases with no gene match: 6. This chain's CDR3 is CASSLAAGASSYEQYF. As DNA, the CDR3 is TGTGCCAGCAGTTTAGCAGCGGGGGCGTCCTCCTACGAGCAGTACTTC.